The next 22 T cell receptor beta chains were all read from a single sample in a study of radiation and T cells in renal cell carcinoma. Documented time point: blood 4 weeks post-SBRT, at nephrectomy. Indicated treatment: 15 Gy SBRT to primary tumor, nephrectomy 4 weeks later. Produced via immunoSEQ multiplex PCR; TCRdb's table is partial and in-frame only. In the table there are 60,000 or so clones, around three quarters of which are singletons. This specimen consisted of blood, obtained from a patient whose treatment included radiotherapy and nephrectomy. The receptors stem from a man aged 55 to 70 with renal cell carcinoma.

A few counts support this clone. The rearrangement uses TRBV5-6 and TRBJ1-5, with TRBD1 as a possible D gene (5 bases). Trimming took 4 bases from V and 4 from J, leaving 9 bases between them. Germline V gives CDR1 SGHDT, CDR2 YYEEEE. This CDR3 is built from 13 residues. For the CDR3, the DNA is TGTGCCAGCAGCCGGGACCGTAATCAGCCCCAGCATTTT. This codes for CASSRDRNQPQHF.

This chain joins TRBV5-4 and TRBJ2-5; D is possibly TRBD1 or TRBD2 (6 bases each). Deletions cut 4 bases from V and 2 bases from J, with 18 bases between. The CDR3 sequence is 16 residues long. CDR1 and CDR2 from the germline V gene are SGHNT and YYREEE (reference sequence). Written as DNA, the CDR3 is TGTGCCAGCAGCGCGGACACGGGGGCCTTTCAAGAGACCCAGTACTTC. Translation: CASSADTGAFQETQYF.

This chain links TRBV27 with TRBJ2-2; D is ambiguous. The germline V gene encodes CDR1 MNHEY and CDR2 SMNVEV (reference sequence). This CDR3 region has 13 residues. V was shortened by 5 bases and J by 3 bases, with 7 bases between the two germline ends. CDR3 nucleotide sequence: TGTGCCAGCAGTCCCCCCGACACCGGGGAGCTGTTTTTT. Amino acids: CASSPPDTGELFF.

The chain couples TRBV18 to TRBJ1-1, with unresolved D. The V end lost 4 bases, the J end lost 4 bases, and 16 bases lay between the germline ends. CDR1 and CDR2 from the germline V gene are KGHSH and LQKENI. The CDR3 runs 15 residues. In DNA form, the CDR3 reads TGTGCCAGCTCACTACGGACGGGCGGAGGCACTGAAGCTTTCTTT. Amino acid sequence: CASSLRTGGGTEAFF.

The V and J genes are TRBV29-1 and TRBJ1-1, with a possible D match to TRBD1 (6 bases). The CDR3 has 13 amino acids. V lost 6 bases and J lost 2, with 13 bases in between. Germline assignment: CDR1 SQVTM and CDR2 ANQGSEA. The CDR3 protein is CSVGGAFNTEAFF. CDR3 nucleotides: TGCAGCGTCGGGGGGGCGTTTAACACTGAAGCTTTCTTT.

The chain uses TRBV6-6 and TRBJ2-7; D unclear. Germline CDR1 MNHNY, CDR2 SVGAGI (reference sequence). The V end was cut by 8 bases, the J end by 6 bases, with 17 bases between. The CDR3 totals 13 residues. CDR3 nucleotides: TGTGCCAGCGCGCGACGCAAGGATGGCGAGCAGTACTTC. Translated, it gives CASARRKDGEQYF.

V usage is TRBV7-2 and J usage is TRBJ2-5; tentative D call: TRBD1 (7 bases). The germline gives CDR1 SGHTA, CDR2 FQGNSA. This CDR3 is 14 amino acids long. V dropped 3 bases and J dropped 5 bases, with 13 bases sitting between them. CDR3 nucleotides: TGTGCCAGCAGCTTCCAGGGGGGCCGTGAGACCCAGTACTTC. Protein product: CASSFQGGRETQYF.

The chain is built from TRBV7-8 and TRBJ2-7; 9 positions agree with TRBD1. V lost 0 bases to trimming and J lost 2 bases; unmatched junction nucleotides: 2. The CDR3 is made up of 15 amino acids. Looked up from germline, CDR1 is SGHVS and CDR2 is FQNEAQ. CDR3 region: CASSLANRGPYEQYF. The CDR3 DNA reads as TGTGCCAGCAGCTTAGCGAACAGGGGGCCCTACGAGCAGTACTTC.

This chain links TRBV13 with TRBJ1-2; tentative D call: TRBD1 (6 bases). The germline gives CDR1 PRHDT, CDR2 FYEKMQ (reference sequence). This CDR3 is built from 14 residues. V was shortened by 0 bases and J by 6 bases, with 11 bases between the two germline ends. The CDR3 sequence: CASSLGTGLNGYTF. In DNA form, the CDR3 reads TGTGCCAGCAGCTTAGGGACAGGTCTCAATGGCTACACCTTC.

This rearrangement joins TRBV5-1 to TRBJ2-1; 8 positions match TRBD2. V was clipped by 0 bases and J by 9 bases; unmatched bases: 11. The CDR3 covers 16 residues. CDR1 SGHRS and CDR2 YFSETQ come from the germline V gene. The CDR3 nucleotides read TGCGCCAGCAGCTTGGTATCGGGGGGGCTCTTCTCTGAGCAGTTCTTC. Its protein is CASSLVSGGLFSEQFF.

This sequence joins TRBV7-9 and TRBJ2-5; 8 positions agree with TRBD2. The V gene's germline CDR1 is SEHNR and CDR2 FQNEAQ (reference sequence). The CDR3 runs 14 residues. V shed 0 bases, J shed 8 bases, and the junction held 5 bases outside the gene matches. Here the CDR3 DNA reads TGTGCCAGCAGCTTAGCCGACGGGGGGGACACCCAGTACTTC. It codes for CASSLADGGDTQYF.

The rearrangement joins TRBV7-2 to TRBJ2-1; unclear D gene. Germline V CDR1 and CDR2: SGHTA, FQGNSA. The CDR3 has 14 residues. Trimming cost V 4 bases and J 5 bases, with 12 bases left between them. The CDR3 sequence: CASSWMTSNNEQFF. CDR3 sequence (DNA): TGTGCCAGCAGCTGGATGACAAGTAACAATGAGCAGTTCTTC. The whole variable domain, filled in from reference TRBV7-2 and TRBJ2-1, reads GAGVSQSPSNKVTEKGKDVELRCDPISGHTALYWYRQSLGQGLEFLIYFQGNSAPDKSGLPSDRFSAERTGGSVSTLTIQRTQQEDSAVYLCASSWMTSNNEQFFGPGTRLTVL.

This chain links TRBV11-2 with TRBJ2-2; 7 positions agree with TRBD2. Germline assignment: CDR1 SGHAT and CDR2 FQNNGV. The CDR3 loop spans 13 amino acids. After removal of 5 bases from V and 5 bases from J, the junction contained 2 bases not matched to a gene. CDR3 sequence: CASSLSGTGELFF. In DNA form, the CDR3 reads TGTGCCAGCAGCCTTAGCGGGACCGGGGAGCTGTTTTTT.

The J gene is TRBJ2-5, the V gene TRBV6-5; the D gene is possibly TRBD1 (7 bases). V was pared by 6 bases and J by 1 base, with 12 bases between. Germline CDR1 reads MNHEY; CDR2 reads SVGAGI. The CDR3 sequence is 14 residues long. DNA of the CDR3: TGTGCCAGCAGCCCAGGGGGAGGCCAAGAGACCCAGTACTTC. This gives the protein CASSPGGGQETQYF.

This chain uses TRBV16 with TRBJ2-3; D is unresolved. CDR3 size: 12 residues. Germline-derived CDR1 and CDR2 are KGHSY and FQNENV. V was cut by 2 bases and J by 6 bases, with 6 bases left in between. The CDR3 coding sequence is TGTGCCAGCAGCCAAGGCATTGATACGCAGTATTTT. Translating it yields CASSQGIDTQYF.

The rearrangement uses TRBV6-1 and TRBJ1-3; no clear D. CDR1 MNHNS and CDR2 SASEGT come from the germline V gene. The CDR3 covers 14 residues. Trimming took off 3 bases at V and 0 bases at J, with 6 bases between the two ends. This CDR3 reads CASSDSISGNTIYF. In nucleotides, the CDR3 is TGTGCCAGCAGTGATAGTATCTCTGGAAACACCATATATTTT.

This rearrangement joins TRBV14 to TRBJ1-2; tentatively, D is TRBD1 (5 bases). Germline V lookup: CDR1 SGHDN, CDR2 FVKESK. The V end lost 5 bases, the J end lost 1 base, and 11 bases lay between the germline ends. The CDR3 has 14 amino acids. CDR3 nucleotide sequence: TGTGCCAGCAGCAGAGTGGGGGGTAACTATGGCTACACCTTC. Its protein is CASSRVGGNYGYTF.

The V and J genes are TRBV7-9 and TRBJ1-2; 8 bases match TRBD1. From germline, CDR1 is SEHNR and CDR2 FQNEAQ (reference sequence). This CDR3 region has 14 residues. Losses at the gene ends were 4 bases for V and 8 bases for J; bases not matched to a gene: 9. The CDR3 DNA reads TGTGCCAGCAGCTCCCAGCAGGGGGCAAAGGGCTACACCTTC. Its protein is CASSSQQGAKGYTF.

The rearrangement uses TRBV30 and TRBJ2-7; TRBD1 or TRBD2 may be the D gene (5 bases each). Germline-derived CDR1 and CDR2 are GTSNPN and SVGIG (reference sequence). The CDR3 covers 13 residues. The ends were cut back, 2 bases at V and 7 bases at J, with 15 bases in the middle. CDR3 bases: TGTGCCTGGAGTTCCGGGGCAGGGTCAGAGCAGTACGTC. Translation gives CAWSSGAGSEQYV.

This chain uses TRBV30 with TRBJ2-1; a possible D gene is TRBD2 (7 bases). V lost 4 bases and J 9 bases, leaving 16 bases between the germline ends. Germline-derived CDR1 and CDR2 are GTSNPN and SVGIG (reference sequence). The CDR3 loop spans 13 amino acids. The CDR3 DNA sequence: TGTGCCTGGACTTGGGGGGGCGAGAGTGAGCAGTTCTTC. It encodes CAWTWGGESEQFF.

This chain links TRBV29-1 with TRBJ1-5; no clear D. V was pared by 6 bases and J by 0 bases, with 9 bases between. The CDR3 is made up of 13 amino acids. The germline gives CDR1 SQVTM, CDR2 ANQGSEA. The chain's CDR3 is CSVRTDSNQPQHF. The CDR3 DNA follows: TGCAGCGTCAGGACTGATAGCAATCAGCCCCAGCATTTT.

This clone was recorded a few times. The chain has TRBV6-5 and TRBJ1-2; no definite D call. Germline CDR1 reads MNHEY; CDR2 reads SVGAGI. This CDR3 region has 13 residues. V was pared by 6 bases and J by 3 bases, with 11 bases between. The CDR3 loop reads CASSPGIYYGYTF. The CDR3 nucleotides are TGTGCCAGCAGCCCCGGGATTTACTATGGCTACACCTTC.